The 11 T cell receptor beta chains below were found in one sample sequenced in a study of T cell repertoires in cytomegalovirus infection. TCRdb called the reads again in MiXCR, with one record for every CDR3 protein. In the table there are approximately 700,000 distinct CDR3 sequences, less than 40% of which are singletons. Material for sequencing was PBMCs. The source of these receptors is a human donor in good health (CMV status not recorded). Some clones in this sample may be carry-over from other donors' samples.

This clonotype was counted only a few times. V gene TRBV28 combines with J gene TRBJ1-3; 7 nucleotides match TRBD1. The ends lost 7 bases at V and 8 bases at J; junction bases unmatched: 17. The CDR3 loop spans 16 amino acids. The germline V gene encodes CDR1 MDHEN and CDR2 SYDVKM. The CDR3 DNA follows: TGTGCCAGCATTTACAGGGGTCGGGCGGATGGCGACACCATATATTTT. Translating it yields CASIYRGRADGDTIYF. Supplemented by reference TRBV28 and TRBJ1-3, the full variable domain reads DVKVTQSSRYLVKRTGEKVFLECVQDMDHENMFWYRQDPGLGLRLIYFSYDVKMKEKGDIPEGYSVSREKKERFSLILESASTNQTSMYLCASIYRGRADGDTIYFGEGSWLTVV.

This chain joins TRBV19 and TRBJ1-5; D is undetermined. The germline gives CDR1 LNHDA, CDR2 SQIVND (reference sequence). CDR3 size: 12 residues. Trimming stripped 4 bases from V and 5 bases from J, with 6 bases between. CDR3 DNA: TGTGCCAGTAGTAGCCAGGATCAGCCCCAGCATTTT. Its translation is CASSSQDQPQHF.

The table lists this clonotype with many counts. The chain uses TRBV7-8 and TRBJ1-1; tentative D call: TRBD1 (5 bases). V lost 1 base, J lost 7 bases, and 13 bases lay in between. The CDR3 covers 14 residues. CDR1 is SGHVS and CDR2 is FQNEAQ in the germline V gene. CDR3 sequence reads: CASSLGQGGLEAFF. For the CDR3, the DNA is TGTGCCAGCAGCTTAGGTCAGGGAGGGCTTGAAGCTTTCTTT.

Concerning this clonotype itself: Given the absence of the conserved phenylalanine or tryptophan at the CDR3 end, a read error is likely. The V call is TRBV7-3, the J call TRBJ2-7, with D possibly matching TRBD2 (5 bases). The CDR3 totals 13 residues. Germline CDR1 and CDR2: SGHTA and FQGTGA. CDR3 sequence: CASSRSEDYGQYC. CDR3 coding DNA: TGTGCCAGCAGCAGATCGGAGGATTACGGGCAGTACTGC.

This clonotype was observed many times. The chain combines TRBV7-6 with TRBJ2-7; perhaps TRBD2 as D (6 bases). The CDR3 is made up of 15 amino acids. V was cut by 4 bases and J by 0 bases, with 13 bases left in between. Germline V gives CDR1 SGHVS, CDR2 FNYEAQ. CDR3 sequence (DNA): TGTGCCAGCAGCTCCGGGAGCTTAAGCTCCTACGAGCAGTACTTC. Translated: CASSSGSLSSYEQYF.

The CDR3: CASRRTGSNEQFF. CDR3 DNA sequence: TGCGCCAGCAGACGGACAGGGTCCAATGAGCAGTTCTTC. The chain is built from TRBV5-1 and TRBJ2-1; 8 nucleotides align to TRBD1. Germline V gene data show CDR1 as SGHRS and CDR2 as YFSETQ. J gave up 6 bases and V 5 bases, and 4 bases lay outside the gene matches. This CDR3 is 13 amino acids long. Using reference TRBV5-1 and TRBJ2-1 for the parts outside the CDR3, the full variable domain is KAGVTQTPRYLIKTRGQQVTLSCSPISGHRSVSWYQQTPGQGLQFLFEYFSETQRNKGNFPGRFSGRQFSNSRSEMNVSTLELGDSALYLCASRRTGSNEQFFGPGTRLTVL.

The chain employs TRBV5-1 and TRBJ2-5, with D possibly being TRBD1 (5 bases). CDR3 length: 14 amino acids. V lost 0 bases, J lost 4 bases, and 10 bases lay in between. Germline V lookup: CDR1 SGHRS, CDR2 YFSETQ. CDR3 coding DNA: TGCGCCAGCAGCTTGGGGGGCCTACGAGAGACCCAGTACTTC. Translated, it gives CASSLGGLRETQYF.

About this clonotype: A read error may produce the germline difference seen at one junction end. J is TRBJ1-6 and V is TRBV7-2, with a tentative D call TRBD1 (5 bases). The CDR3 covers 16 residues. The germline gives CDR1 SGHTA, CDR2 FQGNSA. CDR3 DNA sequence: TGTACAAGCAGGGACGGCGGCGGCTCCTATAATTCACCCCTCCACTTT. This codes for CTSRDGGGSYNSPLHF.

This clonotype showed up just a few times. The CDR3 is CASSLREQFF. The CDR3 DNA sequence: TGTGCCAGCAGCTTGCGTGAGCAGTTCTTC. V usage is TRBV28 and J usage is TRBJ2-1; D ambiguous. Germline CDR1 and CDR2: MDHEN and SYDVKM. This CDR3 is 10 amino acids long. The V end was cut by 6 bases, the J end by 9 bases, with 6 bases between.

This chain joins TRBV5-5 and TRBJ1-1; a weak D match, TRBD1 (5 bases). The CDR3 sequence is 14 residues long. The germline V gene encodes CDR1 SGHKS and CDR2 YYEKEE (reference sequence). V shed 4 bases and J shed 3 bases, with 13 bases lying between them. CDR3 bases: TGTGCCAGCAGCCCGACGGGACTCTACACTGAAGCTTTCTTT. Translation gives CASSPTGLYTEAFF.

This clonotype was detected a few times. The chain uses TRBV4-3 and TRBJ2-7; TRBD2 aligns across 14 bases. The CDR3 is made up of 18 amino acids. V lost 4 bases, J lost 2 bases, and 10 bases stayed unmatched. The germline gives CDR1 LGHNA, CDR2 YSLEER. The CDR3 DNA reads TGCGCCAGCAGCCCTACCGGGACTAGCGGGAGAAGGCCCTACGAGCAGTACTTC. Encoded protein: CASSPTGTSGRRPYEQYF.